The clone carrying this TCR beta chain was seen at least ten times. Its antigen is not known. This CDR3 has 13 residues. J gave up 6 bases and V 4 bases, and 6 bases lay outside the gene matches. CDR1 is LGHDT and CDR2 is YNNKEL in the germline V gene (reference sequence). MiXCR, run by TCRdb on the 5' RACE reads, gives a single entry per CDR3 protein. Altogether some 21,000 distinct CDR3 sequences are present, 3.3% being singletons, with the ten largest covering around 30%. The sample's time point: sample taken at primary tumor resection. The donors, around 72 patients with untreated early-stage non-small cell lung cancer, provided the samples. From tumor, nontumor lung or frozen PBMC, whole RNA was taken unsorted for sequencing. The data originate from a study of spatial heterogeneity in lung cancer. Study conclusions and caveats: Blood showed ubiquitous tumor TCRs more often at resection than at routine follow-up.

The sample was PBMCs, taken at surgery. The chain is built from TRBV3-1 and TRBJ2-7; 7 bases fit TRBD1. The clonotype originates from a female donor with early-stage non-small cell lung cancer. In DNA form, the CDR3 reads TGTGCCAGCAGCCTACTATCAGGGGGCGAGCAGTACTTC. It specifies CASSLLSGGEQYF.